Listed below are T cell receptor beta chains from one sample, sequenced in a study of memory CD4+ T cells and cytomegalovirus serostatus. The method was immunoSEQ multiplex PCR; TCRdb's version includes in-frame clones alone and lacks a portion of them. Among about 58,000 clones listed, 82% were seen once. The sample taken for sequencing was memory CD4+ T cells from blood. The source of these receptors is an adult in good health and CMV-seronegative. Some clones in this sample may be carry-over from other donors' samples. Each CDR3 is given with its conserved first and last residue. Each record gives: J gene, clone size, V gene, D gene, CDR3 DNA, CDR3 protein. D genes are given only for firm matches. Part of the rows lack a size; the others show once, few, many or a class for expanded clones.

J gene: TRBJ2-7; clone size: once; V gene: TRBV18; D gene: TRBD1; CDR3 DNA: TGTGCCAGCTCACCGAGACAGGGGCCGGGCTACGAGCAGTACTTC; CDR3 protein: CASSPRQGPGYEQYF
J gene: TRBJ2-7; clone size: .; V gene: TRBV5-1; D gene: TRBD2; CDR3 DNA: TGCGCCAGCAGCTACTACCGACTAGCGGAGGGTTACGAGCAGTACTTC; CDR3 protein: CASSYYRLAEGYEQYF
J gene: TRBJ1-4; clone size: .; V gene: TRBV18; D gene: .; CDR3 DNA: TGTGCCAGCTCACCAGTCGGGGCGTCGGGTGAAAAACTGTTTTTT; CDR3 protein: CASSPVGASGEKLFF
J gene: TRBJ2-2; clone size: .; V gene: TRBV9; D gene: .; CDR3 DNA: TGTGCCAGCAGCGTAAGGGGGGCGAACACCGGGGAGCTGTTTTTT; CDR3 protein: CASSVRGANTGELFF
J gene: TRBJ2-2; clone size: .; V gene: TRBV5-8; D gene: .; CDR3 DNA: TGTGCCAGCAGCTTAACGAACACCGGGGAGCTGTTTTTT; CDR3 protein: CASSLTNTGELFF
J gene: TRBJ1-4; clone size: .; V gene: TRBV27; D gene: .; CDR3 DNA: TGTGCCAGCAATACCTCCGGGACGGACTCTAATGAAAAACTGTTTTTT; CDR3 protein: CASNTSGTDSNEKLFF
J gene: TRBJ2-1; clone size: .; V gene: TRBV2; D gene: .; CDR3 DNA: TGTGCCAGCACCCAGCGGACCCACAATGAGCAGTTCTTC; CDR3 protein: CASTQRTHNEQFF
J gene: TRBJ2-7; clone size: .; V gene: TRBV28; D gene: .; CDR3 DNA: TGTGCCAGCAGGCCCGGGGGAGCGGGTCACTCCTACGAGCAGTACTTC; CDR3 protein: CASRPGGAGHSYEQYF
J gene: TRBJ1-2; clone size: .; V gene: TRBV5-1; D gene: TRBD1; CDR3 DNA: TGCGCCAGCAGCGTGGAGGGACAGGTTACTAACTATGGCTACACCTTC; CDR3 protein: CASSVEGQVTNYGYTF
J gene: TRBJ2-7; clone size: medium-sized; V gene: TRBV28; D gene: .; CDR3 DNA: TGTGCCAGCAGTTCTGGGACTCCACCCTACGAGCAGTACTTC; CDR3 protein: CASSSGTPPYEQYF
J gene: TRBJ1-4; clone size: .; V gene: TRBV4-1; D gene: .; CDR3 DNA: TGCGCCAGCAGCCAATGGAGAAATGAAAAACTGTTTTTT; CDR3 protein: CASSQWRNEKLFF
J gene: TRBJ1-1; clone size: .; V gene: TRBV9; D gene: .; CDR3 DNA: TGTGCCAGCAGCTCACACCCCTACCGAGGCACTGAAGCTTTCTTT; CDR3 protein: CASSSHPYRGTEAFF
J gene: TRBJ1-1; clone size: .; V gene: TRBV19; D gene: .; CDR3 DNA: TGTGCCAGTTTATCTTTGGGACGACAAACTGAAGCTTTCTTT; CDR3 protein: CASLSLGRQTEAFF
J gene: TRBJ1-4; clone size: .; V gene: TRBV11-2; D gene: TRBD1; CDR3 DNA: TGTGCCAGCAGCCCCGGGACAGGGGGATCATCTAATGAAAAACTGTTTTTT; CDR3 protein: CASSPGTGGSSNEKLFF
J gene: TRBJ1-5; clone size: .; V gene: TRBV30; D gene: .; CDR3 DNA: TGTGCCTGGAGTGCCTTTAACTATCAGCCCCAGCATTTT; CDR3 protein: CAWSAFNYQPQHF
J gene: TRBJ2-1; clone size: .; V gene: TRBV9; D gene: TRBD2; CDR3 DNA: TGTGCCAGCAGCCGGGGGACTAGCTCCTACAATGAGCAGTTCTTC; CDR3 protein: CASSRGTSSYNEQFF
J gene: TRBJ2-7; clone size: .; V gene: TRBV15; D gene: .; CDR3 DNA: TGTGCCACCAGCAGAGACTATAGCTACGAGCAGTACTTC; CDR3 protein: CATSRDYSYEQYF
J gene: TRBJ2-5; clone size: few; V gene: TRBV11-1; D gene: TRBD2; CDR3 DNA: TGTGCCAGCAGCTTGGGACTAGCGGGAGAGACCCAGTACTTC; CDR3 protein: CASSLGLAGETQYF
J gene: TRBJ1-1; clone size: .; V gene: TRBV7-8; D gene: .; CDR3 DNA: TGTGCCAGCAGCGAAAGAGACAGGAACACTGAAGCTTTCTTT; CDR3 protein: CASSERDRNTEAFF
J gene: TRBJ1-1; clone size: few; V gene: TRBV7-8; D gene: .; CDR3 DNA: TGTGCCAGCAGCCCCGTAAATTGGGCTTTCTTT; CDR3 protein: CASSPVNWAFF
J gene: TRBJ1-2; clone size: .; V gene: TRBV30; D gene: .; CDR3 DNA: TGTGCCTGGACTATTCCGGGCCCCCTCTATGGCTACACCTTC; CDR3 protein: CAWTIPGPLYGYTF
J gene: TRBJ1-6; clone size: .; V gene: TRBV2; D gene: .; CDR3 DNA: TGTGCCAGCTGTCTCAGTTATATGTATAATTCACCCCTCCACTTT; CDR3 protein: CASCLSYMYNSPLHF
J gene: TRBJ2-7; clone size: .; V gene: TRBV7-8; D gene: .; CDR3 DNA: TGTGCCAGCAGCGCACGGGAGATGACTTACGAGCAGTATTTC; CDR3 protein: CASSAREMTYEQYF
J gene: TRBJ1-1; clone size: few; V gene: TRBV6-1; D gene: .; CDR3 DNA: TGTGCCAGCAGTCTCCAGGGCGCGAACACTGAAGCTTTCTTT; CDR3 protein: CASSLQGANTEAFF
J gene: TRBJ2-3; clone size: .; V gene: TRBV9; D gene: .; CDR3 DNA: TGTGCCAGCAGCGGGGCGCCCACAGATACGCAGTATTTT; CDR3 protein: CASSGAPTDTQYF
J gene: TRBJ2-7; clone size: .; V gene: TRBV27; D gene: TRBD1; CDR3 DNA: TGTGCCAGCAGTTTTAAGGCTAGGGACAGGGTAAGCGAGCAGTACTTC; CDR3 protein: CASSFKARDRVSEQYF
J gene: TRBJ2-7; clone size: .; V gene: TRBV27; D gene: TRBD1; CDR3 DNA: TGTGCCAGCAGTACAGGGACAGCCCTCTACGAGCAGTACTTC; CDR3 protein: CASSTGTALYEQYF
J gene: TRBJ2-1; clone size: .; V gene: TRBV19; D gene: TRBD2; CDR3 DNA: TGTGCCAGTAGTTCCCGAAGCGGCCTAGCGGGAGGGCCAAATGAGCAGTTCTTC; CDR3 protein: CASSSRSGLAGGPNEQFF
J gene: TRBJ2-1; clone size: .; V gene: TRBV7-2; D gene: .; CDR3 DNA: TGTGCCAGCAGCCCTTCCTTCAGGGTAAGTGAGCAGTTCTTC; CDR3 protein: CASSPSFRVSEQFF
J gene: TRBJ2-6; clone size: once; V gene: TRBV30; D gene: .; CDR3 DNA: TGTGCCTGGAGTCAGGGCGTCTCTGGGGCCAACGTCCTGACTTTC; CDR3 protein: CAWSQGVSGANVLTF
J gene: TRBJ1-5; clone size: .; V gene: TRBV6-1; D gene: TRBD1; CDR3 DNA: TGTGCCAGCAGCCGACAGGGGGGTCAGCCCCAGCATTTT; CDR3 protein: CASSRQGGQPQHF
J gene: TRBJ1-5; clone size: .; V gene: TRBV15; D gene: .; CDR3 DNA: TGTGCCACCAGCGCCTACCGGGCCCCTAGCAATCAGCCCCAGCATTTT; CDR3 protein: CATSAYRAPSNQPQHF